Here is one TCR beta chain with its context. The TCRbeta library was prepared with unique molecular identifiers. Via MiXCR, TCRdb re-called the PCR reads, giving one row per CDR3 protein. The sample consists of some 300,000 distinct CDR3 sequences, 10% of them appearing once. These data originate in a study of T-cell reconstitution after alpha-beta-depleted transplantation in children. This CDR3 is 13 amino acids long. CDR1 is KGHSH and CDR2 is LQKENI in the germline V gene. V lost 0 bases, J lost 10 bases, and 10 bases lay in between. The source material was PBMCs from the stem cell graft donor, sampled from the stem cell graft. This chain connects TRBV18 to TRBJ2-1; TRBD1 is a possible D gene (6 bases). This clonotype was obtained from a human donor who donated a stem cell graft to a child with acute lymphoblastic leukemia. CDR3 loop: CASSPPTGSEQFF. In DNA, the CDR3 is TGTGCCAGCTCACCACCGACAGGATCGGAGCAGTTCTTC.